This entry is about one TCR beta chain. Its antigen is currently unknown. Use of 60 Vbeta and 13 Jbeta primers characterized the PCR. Clones were sequenced by immunoSEQ multiplex PCR, and TCRdb holds only the in-frame ones, with some missing. The repertoire holds approximately 250,000 clones, with 70% to 90% as singletons. The data were obtained in a study of cytomegalovirus exposure and HLA in healthy donors. Overall study context: Among several hundred genotyped donors, about 85% fell in the Caucasian-associated ancestry cluster. The study's findings and limits: For TCR beta chains, V- and J-gene trimming was later linked to a missense DCLRE1C variant. There were 150 to 200 TCR beta chains listed as cytomegalovirus-associated.

This receptor was identified in a girl aged 2 to 9 in good health and CMV-seronegative. The sample was PBMCs.

The CDR3 loop reads CASRDTTDTQYF. The CDR3, as DNA: TGTGCCAGTAGGGACACGACAGATACGCAGTATTTT. The chain links TRBV19 to TRBJ2-3, with a weak D call TRBD1 (5 bases). CDR1 and CDR2 (germline): LNHDA, SQIVND (reference sequence). The CDR3 has 12 residues. V gave up 6 bases and J gave up 3 bases, with 7 bases separating them.